This entry concerns a single T cell receptor beta chain. What it binds is not known. Collection yielded roughly 2.3 ml of blood per donor. The CDR3 length is 14 residues. Germline V CDR1 and CDR2: MGHDK, SYGVNS. This record comes from a study of monozygotic twins with inflammatory bowel disease. Study findings and constraints: Patient-to-patient differences in immunosuppressive treatment may have added variability to the repertoires. TCRbeta inverse Simpson diversity was decreased in IBD patients versus healthy co-twins.

After re-calling the 5' RACE reads, TCRdb lists one entry per CDR3 protein, DNA absent. The sample has some 440,000 distinct CDR3 sequences; the top ten hold about 2.2%. The receptor was isolated from a human donor with ulcerative colitis or Crohn's disease, or a healthy co-twin of an affected twin (not recorded which). The sequencing input was blood. This rearrangement joins TRBV25-1 to TRBJ2-3; as DNA is missing, the TRBD1 call by TCRdb cannot be tested. The CDR3: CASSSQGGTDTQYF.